Listed below are T cell receptor beta chains from one sample, sequenced in a study of blood T cell repertoires in COVID-19. Libraries were prepared by immunoSEQ multiplex PCR; TCRdb keeps only in-frame clonotypes and omits some of them. The sample has 110,000 to 150,000 clones, over 75% seen once. The sample consisted of peripheral blood. The receptors shown here come from a human donor in a cohort sampled during active COVID-19. The conserved cysteine and the conserved F or W are not part of the CDR3 here.

v_call,j_call,cdr3_aa
TRBV2,TRBJ1-1,ASKSQGGSGAEAF
TRBV9,TRBJ2-2,ASSAVTSGELF
TRBV18,TRBJ1-2,ASSSIQANYGYT
TRBV6-4,TRBJ2-3,ASSDGESTDTQY
TRBV19,TRBJ2-1,ASSTLAGSPNEQF
TRBV7-3,TRBJ2-3,ASSWGQGYDTQY
TRBV30,TRBJ2-1,AWVTSGSPYNEQF
TRBV5-1,TRBJ1-2,ASSPGTGDGGYT
TRBV6-2/TRBV6-3,TRBJ2-3,ASSYWTQRADTQY
TRBV9,TRBJ2-1,ASSLTGSTYNEQF
TRBV7-9,TRBJ2-1,ASSVSFGNEQF
TRBV7-8,TRBJ1-2,ASSLDPTGGNYGYT
TRBV28,TRBJ1-1,ASSPRTGWGTEAF
TRBV11-1,TRBJ2-1,ASSPSGLAGSEQF
TRBV20-1,TRBJ1-5,SASPPGGWQPQH
TRBV5-1,TRBJ1-2,ASSLANRKADGYT
TRBV7-7,TRBJ2-3,ASSLESTDTQY
TRBV11-3,TRBJ2-5,ASSLEGGIKQETQY
TRBV11-3,TRBJ1-1,ASSLSDGYTEAF
TRBV7-3,TRBJ1-1,ASSLSILRNTEAF
TRBV5-6,TRBJ2-5,ASSGRTGPAQETQY
TRBV9,TRBJ1-1,ASSMTGAMAEAF
TRBV15,TRBJ1-1,ATSGGGNAEAF
TRBV6-2/TRBV6-3,TRBJ2-1,ASSYYIDEQF
TRBV7-2,TRBJ2-5,ASSGRDSRILETQY
TRBV11-2,TRBJ2-1,ASGLGLAGESQF
TRBV7-9,TRBJ1-2,ASSLGQDYGYT
TRBV11-3,TRBJ2-3,ASSPRTGGTDTQY
TRBV5-4,TRBJ2-1,ASSSGFYNEQF
TRBV6-1,TRBJ1-2,ASSEVRTGHGYT
TRBV2,TRBJ2-7,ASKDNAYEQY
TRBV5-1,TRBJ1-2,ASSSGLEGDGYT
TRBV3-1/TRBV3-2,TRBJ2-2,ASSRASGELF
TRBV7-2,TRBJ2-1,ASSATLDRGRQF
TRBV6-5,TRBJ2-5,ASWLAGQETQY
TRBV7-2,TRBJ2-5,ASSLGSVGQQETQY
TRBV5-1,TRBJ1-4,ASSPTVNSNEKLF
TRBV7-9,TRBJ1-3,ASSLRQGASGNTIY
TRBV15,TRBJ2-5,ATSRVWTGPPVRETQY
TRBV7-7,TRBJ2-3,ASSWTSGGAGDTQY
TRBV2,TRBJ1-5,ASRVGGPSGQPQH
TRBV29-1,TRBJ2-7,SVEVADRGFYEQY
TRBV5-4,TRBJ1-2,ASSQDRGVNYGYT
TRBV19,TRBJ2-4,ASSSKREGAKNIQY
TRBV9,TRBJ1-2,ASSVNPGQGAYYGYT
TRBV6-5,TRBJ1-2,ASTRVTNYGYT
TRBV5-4,TRBJ2-1,ASSLEISGVTSYNEQF
TRBV6-2/TRBV6-3,TRBJ1-2,ASSSGPGYGYT
TRBV5-1,TRBJ1-1,ASSLLGGANTEAF
TRBV7-3,TRBJ2-3,ASSRGVAGVGTDTQY
TRBV5-1,TRBJ1-2,ASSNVDRIQGYT
TRBV5-1,TRBJ2-5,ASSLAGYQETQY
TRBV25-1,TRBJ1-1,ASSEFGTGFKNTEAF
TRBV4-2,TRBJ2-6,ASSEQVGAGANVLT
TRBV6-1,TRBJ2-7,ASSEYYGSPSQ